What follows are 32 T cell receptor beta chains derived from one specimen sequenced in a study of T cell clusters in autoimmune cytopenias. Each sample's input was around 250 ng genomic DNA, some 34,000 genome equivalents. Multiplex touch-down PCR amplified TRB using TRB-A and TRB-B pools in one tube. TCRdb reprocessed the multiplex PCR reads, keeping one entry per CDR3 protein, no DNA. This repertoire includes a few thousand distinct CDR3 sequences. This same sample was also part of a study on T cell repertoires in aging, cancer and after chemotherapy.

Source material: peripheral blood. The origin of the receptors is a human donor with an autoimmune cytopenia or autoimmune hepatitis (not recorded which).

By frequency, this clonotype registers medium-sized. This sequence joins TRBV6-2 or TRBV6-3 and TRBJ2-7; lacking DNA, the TRBD1 call made by TCRdb goes unchecked. CDR1 is MNHEY and CDR2 is SVGEGT in the germline V gene. This CDR3 comprises 14 residues. CDR3 residues: CASSPLGRSYEQYF.

This sequence joins TRBV7-2 and TRBJ2-7. Per germline, CDR1 SGHTA and CDR2 FQGNSA. The length of the CDR3 is 12 residues. The CDR3 loop is CASSLYGVEQYF.

This clonotype shows up as medium-sized by frequency. The V and J genes are TRBV7-6 and TRBJ1-2; TCRdb gives TRBD1 as the D gene, but with no DNA this cannot be confirmed. Per the germline V gene, CDR1 is SGHVS and CDR2 is FNYEAQ. This CDR3 is 13 amino acids long. The chain's CDR3 is CASSPTGNYGYTF.

V gene TRBV7-9 combines with J gene TRBJ2-5; checking the TCRdb D call of TRBD2 is not possible without DNA. Germline V gene lookup returns CDR1 SEHNR and CDR2 FQNEAQ (reference sequence). The CDR3 is made up of 15 amino acids. This CDR3 reads CASSSHGGVQETQYF.

CDR3 sequence reads: CASRGGGAQTGELFF. The rearrangement joins TRBV6-1 to TRBJ2-2; no DNA is available, so the TRBD2 call from TCRdb remains unchecked. The germline V gene has CDR1 MNHNS and CDR2 SASEGT. This CDR3 is 15 amino acids long.

The J gene is TRBJ2-2, the V gene TRBV6-1; the TCRdb call, TRBD1, lacks DNA for checking. In germline, CDR1 is MNHNS, CDR2 SASEGT. This CDR3 region has 16 residues. CDR3 residues: CASSEGTGGGSGELFF.

This chain links TRBV20-1 with TRBJ2-7; checking the TCRdb D call of TRBD1 is not possible without DNA. The CDR3 has 14 amino acids. Per germline, CDR1 DFQATT and CDR2 SNEGSKA (reference sequence). CDR3: CSAKGAAGSYEQYF.

The CDR3 sequence is CASSYSLAGLNEQFF. V and J are TRBV6-6 and TRBJ2-1; TCRdb names TRBD2, which stays unverified in the absence of DNA. This CDR3 has 15 residues. Germline lookup yields CDR1 MNHNY and CDR2 SVGAGI (reference sequence).

The rearrangement links TRBV7-6 to TRBJ1-2; TCRdb returns TRBD1, unconfirmable since there is no DNA. The CDR3 runs 15 residues. The germline gives CDR1 SGHVS, CDR2 FNYEAQ. CDR3 protein: CASSPSVEGAMGYTF.

Judged by frequency, this clonotype is medium-sized. The chain employs TRBV11-3 and TRBJ2-1. The length of the CDR3 is 14 residues. Germline CDR1 reads SGHNT; CDR2 reads YENEEA. CDR3 sequence: CASSLDLVATSEFF.

The V call is TRBV12-3 or TRBV12-4, the J call TRBJ1-2. CDR3 length: 15 residues. This chain's CDR3 is CASSLSFVNNYGYTF.

Judged by frequency, this clonotype is large. V is TRBV29-1 and J is TRBJ2-5; lacking DNA, the TRBD2 call made by TCRdb goes unchecked. CDR3 size: 17 residues. Germline V gene sequence: CDR1 SQVTM, CDR2 ANQGSEA. The CDR3 here is CSVEPTVSGGFQETQYF.

This chain uses TRBV11-3 with TRBJ1-6. From germline, CDR1 is SGHNT and CDR2 YENEEA. The CDR3 spans 16 residues. The CDR3 loop is CASSPYASSYNSPLHF. Together with reference TRBV11-3 and TRBJ1-6, the CDR3 gives the full variable domain: EAGVVQSPRYKIIEKKQPVAFWCNPISGHNTLYWYLQNLGQGPELLIRYENEEAVDDSQLPKDRFSAERLKGVDSTLKIQPAELGDSAVYLCASSPYASSYNSPLHFGNGTRLTVT.

According to its frequency, this clonotype is medium-sized. This CDR3 is CAGSEALNTEAFF. This chain uses TRBV6-6 with TRBJ1-1. This CDR3 region has 13 residues. Per germline, CDR1 MNHNY and CDR2 SVGAGI (reference sequence).

The chain recombines TRBV11-3 with TRBJ2-3; TCRdb selects TRBD2, and the lack of DNA leaves this call unchecked. The germline CDR1 and CDR2 sequences are SGHNT and YENEEA. The CDR3 length is 15 residues. The CDR3 reads CASSLAGGSTDTQYF. The complete variable domain, with remaining parts taken from reference TRBV11-3 and TRBJ2-3, reads EAGVVQSPRYKIIEKKQPVAFWCNPISGHNTLYWYLQNLGQGPELLIRYENEEAVDDSQLPKDRFSAERLKGVDSTLKIQPAELGDSAVYLCASSLAGGSTDTQYFGPGTRLTVL.

This clonotype registers medium-sized by frequency. The V gene is TRBV27, the J gene TRBJ2-1; TCRdb's assignment of TRBD2 cannot be checked, as there is no DNA. The length of the CDR3 is 17 residues. Germline CDR1 reads MNHEY; CDR2 reads SMNVEV (reference sequence). This CDR3 reads CASSRRKAGGPYNEQFF.

Considering frequency, this clonotype is medium-sized. The chain links TRBV19 to TRBJ2-7; the D gene TCRdb calls, TRBD1, cannot be checked with no DNA. In germline, CDR1 is LNHDA, CDR2 SQIVND (reference sequence). The CDR3 has 15 amino acids. CDR3 loop: CASSTNQGGTYEQYF.

This clonotype is medium-sized by frequency. V usage is TRBV11-3 and J usage is TRBJ1-6; TCRdb names TRBD1, which stays unverified in the absence of DNA. Germline CDR1 is SGHNT and CDR2 is YENEEA. This CDR3 is built from 15 residues. CDR3: CASRNQGGSNSPLHF.

The chain employs TRBV13 and TRBJ1-6; TCRdb's D gene call, TRBD1, goes unchecked for lack of DNA. This CDR3 spans 13 amino acids. Germline V gene data show CDR1 as PRHDT and CDR2 as FYEKMQ (reference sequence). The CDR3 is CASSDRTGSPLHF.

CDR3 region: CASSPDERVSGFF. V usage is TRBV18 and J usage is TRBJ1-1. This CDR3 contains 13 residues. The germline gives CDR1 KGHSH, CDR2 LQKENI.

The chain uses TRBV6-1 and TRBJ2-3. Germline loops: CDR1 MNHNS, CDR2 SASEGT. The CDR3 has 15 amino acids. The CDR3 here is CASSEGGSSTDTQYF.

This clonotype ranks as medium-sized in terms of frequency. This chain joins TRBV19 and TRBJ1-3; the TCRdb call, TRBD1, lacks DNA for checking. The CDR3 extends over 15 amino acids. The germline CDR1 and CDR2 sequences are LNHDA and SQIVND (reference sequence). CDR3 protein: CASSASRGAGNTIYF.

By frequency, this clonotype registers medium-sized. This chain uses TRBV6-1 with TRBJ2-7; TCRdb indicates TRBD1, and absent DNA this call remains unverified. The CDR3 contains 15 residues. Germline V CDR1 and CDR2: MNHNS, SASEGT. The CDR3 sequence: CASSEVSQGPYEQYF.

This rearrangement joins TRBV7-6 to TRBJ2-5; TCRdb designates TRBD2, a call that cannot be tested without DNA. In germline, CDR1 is SGHVS, CDR2 FNYEAQ. This CDR3 region has 16 residues. The CDR3 here is CASSLYSSGGLETQYF.

The chain employs TRBV7-6 and TRBJ2-1. From germline, CDR1 is SGHVS and CDR2 FNYEAQ. This CDR3 contains 14 residues. This CDR3 reads CASSLVGIDNEQFF.

By frequency, this clonotype is medium-sized (0.01 to 0.1%). V is TRBV5-5 and J is TRBJ1-6; TCRdb picks TRBD1, but there is no DNA to check that call. The CDR3 is 14 residues long. Germline V lookup: CDR1 SGHKS, CDR2 YYEKEE (reference sequence). CDR3: CASSRAVVNSPLHF.

This clonotype is deemed medium-sized (0.01 to 0.1%) by its frequency. The chain carries TRBV12-3 or TRBV12-4 and TRBJ1-3. This CDR3 has 14 residues. The CDR3 sequence: CASSPLTNINTIYF.

The CDR3 reads CASNPSRGTEAFF. V is TRBV6-6 and J is TRBJ1-1. The CDR3 sequence is 13 residues long. CDR1 and CDR2 from the germline V gene are MNHNY and SVGAGI (reference sequence).

The chain couples TRBV4-2 to TRBJ2-7. CDR3 length equals 12 residues. The germline CDR1 and CDR2 sequences are LGHNA and YNFKEQ. CDR3 region: CASSQERAEQYF.

V is TRBV12-3 or TRBV12-4 and J is TRBJ1-2; TCRdb names TRBD1, which stays unverified in the absence of DNA. The CDR3 runs to 14 residues. This chain's CDR3 is CASSSSTGGYGYTF.

This clonotype counts as medium-sized by frequency. CDR3 in amino acids: CATSSFRGSYNEQFF. The chain carries TRBV15 and TRBJ2-1. Per germline, CDR1 LNHNV and CDR2 YYDKDF (reference sequence). The CDR3 spans 15 residues.

The CDR3 sequence is CATSPNSQGAGPQHF. This sequence joins TRBV27 and TRBJ1-5; the TCRdb D gene call, TRBD1, has no DNA to confirm it. The CDR3 is made up of 15 amino acids. Germline-derived CDR1 and CDR2 are MNHEY and SMNVEV (reference sequence).